A single sample is the source of the 32 T cell receptor beta chains below, sequenced in a study of T cell responses to AZD1222 COVID-19 vaccine. Sequenced by immunoSEQ multiplex PCR; TCRdb stores in-frame clones only, minus some. The profile shows approximately 180,000 clones, around 94% of them singletons. Sample: peripheral blood, taken 28 days after the second dose of the MenACWY control vaccine. These receptor sequences come from an adult who received the MenACWY meningococcal vaccine as a control.

This clone was counted a single time. This chain connects TRBV5-4 to TRBJ2-6; TRBD1 aligns across 7 bases. Trimming at V came to 4 bases and at J to 2 bases, leaving 3 bases not matched to a gene. The CDR3 sequence is 15 residues long. The germline gives CDR1 SGHNT, CDR2 YYREEE (reference sequence). The CDR3 loop reads CASSVDRAGANVLTF. Written as DNA, the CDR3 is TGTGCCAGCAGCGTAGACAGGGCTGGGGCCAACGTCCTGACTTTC.

The chain couples TRBV10-3 to TRBJ1-1; weak D call: TRBD1 (5 bases). The CDR3 loop spans 15 amino acids. V was trimmed by 6 bases and J by 3 bases, leaving 17 bases between them. Germline CDR1 ENHRY, CDR2 SYGVKD. CDR3 loop: CAISPGVRFDTEAFF. The CDR3 DNA reads as TGTGCCATCAGCCCGGGGGTGAGATTTGACACTGAAGCTTTCTTT.

This clone occurred a few times. V gene TRBV10-2 combines with J gene TRBJ2-7; D is unresolved. Trimming removed 8 bases from V and 1 base from J, with 9 bases in between. Looked up from germline, CDR1 is WSHSY and CDR2 is SAAADI. This CDR3 is built from 12 residues. The CDR3 bases are TGCGCCAGCGGCGAGGCTTCCTACGAGCAGTACTTC. The encoded protein is CASGEASYEQYF.

This clone was seen a few times. The genes are TRBV7-2 and TRBJ2-1; TRBD2 is a possible D gene (5 bases). The CDR3 sequence is 13 residues long. Per the germline V gene, CDR1 is SGHTA and CDR2 is FQGNSA. Trimming stripped 3 bases from V and 3 bases from J, with 6 bases between. CDR3 coding DNA: TGTGCCAGCAGCTTCGAGGGCTACAATGAGCAGTTCTTC. It yields the protein CASSFEGYNEQFF.

This chain links TRBV18 with TRBJ2-5; no clear D gene. CDR1 and CDR2 (germline): KGHSH, LQKENI. This CDR3 is built from 14 residues. V lost 3 bases, J lost 7 bases, and 15 bases lay in between. The CDR3 region has the DNA TGTGCCAGCTCACCCCCCCTTGGGCGCGGGACCCAGTACTTC. Translation: CASSPPLGRGTQYF.

The chain uses TRBV19 and TRBJ2-2; TRBD1 matches at 8 bases. Germline CDR1 reads LNHDA; CDR2 reads SQIVND (reference sequence). This CDR3 has 16 residues. Trimming took 8 bases from V and 3 from J; bases not matched to a gene: 11. CDR3 sequence: CASPPNRGMDTGELFF. The CDR3 nucleotides read TGTGCCAGTCCTCCCAACAGGGGGATGGACACCGGGGAGCTGTTTTTT.

The rearrangement uses TRBV2 and TRBJ2-6, with a possible D match to TRBD1 (6 bases). The CDR3 totals 17 residues. The germline gives CDR1 SNHLY, CDR2 FYNNEI. V lost 6 bases and J 0 bases, leaving 15 bases between the germline ends. CDR3 bases: TGTGCCAGCAGGAGGGACACAGCGATCTCTGGGGCCAACGTCCTGACTTTC. Amino acids: CASRRDTAISGANVLTF.

The rearrangement links TRBV10-3 to TRBJ2-1; 10 bases map to TRBD1. The germline CDR1 and CDR2 sequences are ENHRY and SYGVKD. This CDR3 has 15 amino acids. V lost 5 bases to trimming and J lost 7 bases; unmatched junction nucleotides: 8. The chain's CDR3 is CAISYDRGRSNEQFF. CDR3 nucleotides: TGTGCCATCAGTTACGACAGGGGGCGCAGTAATGAGCAGTTCTTC.

The V call is TRBV27, the J call TRBJ1-6; 8 bases agree with TRBD1. CDR3 length: 15 residues. CDR1 is MNHEY and CDR2 is SMNVEV in the germline V gene (reference sequence). The ends lost 3 bases at V and 8 bases at J; junction bases unmatched: 6. CDR3 loop: CASSFRQGSYSPLHF. As DNA, the CDR3 is TGTGCCAGCAGTTTTCGACAGGGGAGTTATTCACCCCTCCACTTT.

The chain couples TRBV30 to TRBJ2-7; 12 positions agree with TRBD2. Germline CDR1 is GTSNPN and CDR2 is SVGIG (reference sequence). Trimming cost V 3 bases and J 7 bases; bases outside gene matches: 10. The CDR3 length is 15 residues. This chain's CDR3 is CAWRGETSGGFEQYF. The CDR3 bases are TGTGCCTGGAGGGGAGAGACTAGCGGGGGTTTTGAGCAGTACTTC.

This chain joins TRBV14 and TRBJ1-1; D is unresolved. V lost 1 base, J lost 4 bases, and 7 bases lay in between. This CDR3 is 13 amino acids long. CDR1 is SGHDN, CDR2 FVKESK, per germline. CDR3 region: CASSQVTATEAFF. DNA for the CDR3: TGTGCCAGCAGCCAAGTGACGGCCACTGAAGCTTTCTTT.

The chain combines TRBV28 with TRBJ2-3; possible D gene TRBD1, 6 bases. Between the trimmed V and J ends, which lost 2 bases and 10 bases, there was a span of 16 bases. The CDR3 extends over 14 amino acids. The germline V gene has CDR1 MDHEN and CDR2 SYDVKM. CDR3 coding DNA: TGTGCCAGCAGTTTAGTGACAGGATGGAGCGCGCAGTATTTT. It encodes CASSLVTGWSAQYF.

The genes are TRBV7-9 and TRBJ2-5; D might be TRBD2 (6 bases). Trimming removed 8 bases at V and 4 bases at J, with 14 bases between. The germline gives CDR1 SEHNR, CDR2 FQNEAQ (reference sequence). CDR3 size: 13 residues. CDR3 loop: CASYGGKGETQYF. The CDR3 bases are TGTGCCAGCTATGGCGGGAAAGGAGAGACCCAGTACTTC.

A word on this clone: Other nucleotide sequences in the sample specify the same CDR3. This sequence joins TRBV6-5 and TRBJ1-5; D remains unclear. Trimming pared 0 bases from V and 5 bases from J, leaving 8 bases between. Germline V gene lookup returns CDR1 MNHEY and CDR2 SVGAGI. The CDR3 runs 14 residues. The CDR3 protein is CASSYSPRDQPQHF. The CDR3 nucleotides read TGTGCCAGCAGTTACTCCCCGAGGGATCAGCCCCAGCATTTT.

The rearrangement uses TRBV7-2 and TRBJ2-1, with D possibly being TRBD2 (6 bases). Germline V gene lookup returns CDR1 SGHTA and CDR2 FQGNSA. This CDR3 comprises 12 residues. Trimming pared 5 bases from V and 9 bases from J, leaving 11 bases between. Here the CDR3 reads CASSPGGAEQFF. DNA of the CDR3: TGTGCCAGCAGCCCCGGAGGGGCTGAGCAGTTCTTC.

J is TRBJ2-7 and V is TRBV27, with D unclear. The CDR3 runs 13 residues. Germline-derived CDR1 and CDR2 are MNHEY and SMNVEV (reference sequence). CDR3 sequence (DNA): TGTGCATCCAGTCACGGGCAGAACTACGAGCAGTACTTC. It specifies CASSHGQNYEQYF.

CDR3 in DNA: TGTGCCAGCAGGCTCAGGGATGCCAAAAACATTCAGTACTTC. Protein product: CASRLRDAKNIQYF. The genes are TRBV6-5 and TRBJ2-4; a possible D gene is TRBD1 (5 bases). V lost 6 bases, J lost 1 base, and 10 bases lay in between. Germline CDR1 is MNHEY and CDR2 is SVGAGI. CDR3 length equals 14 residues.

This rearrangement joins TRBV11-3 to TRBJ1-4; D is undetermined. Trimming removed 6 bases at V and 4 bases at J, with 15 bases between. This CDR3 spans 15 amino acids. Germline V gives CDR1 SGHNT, CDR2 YENEEA. The CDR3 spells CASSPSSVDNEKLFF. The CDR3, as DNA: TGTGCCAGCAGTCCCTCTTCGGTGGATAATGAAAAACTGTTTTTT.

The genes are TRBV28 and TRBJ2-1; the D is unclear. The germline V gene has CDR1 MDHEN and CDR2 SYDVKM. This CDR3 contains 15 residues. V was cut by 3 bases and J by 3 bases, with 12 bases left in between. This CDR3 is CASSFAENLYNEQFF. The CDR3 DNA reads TGTGCCAGCAGTTTTGCGGAAAACCTCTACAATGAGCAGTTCTTC.

V and J are TRBV5-6 and TRBJ2-1; maybe TRBD1 (6 bases). Germline CDR1 is SGHDT and CDR2 is YYEEEE. The CDR3 is 17 residues long. V was trimmed by 0 bases and J by 2 bases, leaving 15 bases between them. CDR3 sequence: CASSLVGAGLAYNEQFF. In DNA, the CDR3 is TGTGCCAGCAGCTTGGTGGGGGCGGGCCTTGCCTACAATGAGCAGTTCTTC.

A few counts support this clone. V gene TRBV19 combines with J gene TRBJ1-1; D possibly corresponds to TRBD1 (5 bases). Germline CDR1 LNHDA, CDR2 SQIVND (reference sequence). The CDR3 loop spans 13 amino acids. The ends were cut back, 3 bases at V and 4 bases at J, with 9 bases in the middle. DNA of the CDR3: TGTGCCAGTAGTATGGGGCGGGGCACTGAAGCTTTCTTT. Translation: CASSMGRGTEAFF.

This chain links TRBV2 with TRBJ1-1, with 8 bases aligning to TRBD1. This CDR3 has 14 residues. After removal of 6 bases from V and 1 base from J, the junction contained 4 bases not matched to a gene. Germline CDR1 is SNHLY and CDR2 is FYNNEI. CDR3 in DNA: TGTGCCAGCAGAAGGGGACAGGCGAACACTGAAGCTTTCTTT. It yields the protein CASRRGQANTEAFF.

J is TRBJ2-6 and V is TRBV9; possible D gene TRBD2, 5 bases. The CDR3 contains 15 residues. The germline gives CDR1 SGDLS, CDR2 YYNGEE. Trimming removed 2 bases at V and 0 bases at J, with 6 bases between. The CDR3 nucleotides are TGTGCCAGCAGCGTTACTAGCTCTGGGGCCAACGTCCTGACTTTC. Protein: CASSVTSSGANVLTF.

The chain employs TRBV27 and TRBJ1-6, with D uncertain. Germline values: CDR1 MNHEY, CDR2 SMNVEV (reference sequence). Trimming took 3 bases from V and 12 from J, leaving 9 bases between them. There are 12 residues in the CDR3. CDR3 nucleotides: TGTGCCAGCAGTTTTTCAGGTAGACCCCTCCACTTT. It yields the protein CASSFSGRPLHF.

The chain joins TRBV3-1 (or the pseudogene TRBV3-2) to TRBJ1-2; 7 bases match TRBD1. Trimming removed 4 bases from V and 2 bases from J; junction bases left unmatched: 7. Germline V CDR1 and CDR2: LGHDT, YNNKEL (reference sequence). This CDR3 has 15 residues. The CDR3 protein is CASSLATGTNYGYTF. CDR3 sequence (DNA): TGTGCCAGCAGCCTGGCGACAGGGACGAACTATGGCTACACCTTC.

A single count supports this clone. The V call is TRBV5-1, the J call TRBJ2-6; no clear D gene. Germline lookup yields CDR1 SGHRS and CDR2 YFSETQ. This CDR3 spans 18 amino acids. Trimming shortened V by 4 bases and J by 2 bases, and 19 bases separated the two germline ends. The CDR3 is CASSQPETRSAGANVLTF. The CDR3 coding sequence is TGCGCCAGCAGCCAGCCAGAGACACGCTCCGCTGGGGCCAACGTCCTGACTTTC. Drawing the rest from reference TRBV5-1 and TRBJ2-6, the complete variable domain is KAGVTQTPRYLIKTRGQQVTLSCSPISGHRSVSWYQQTPGQGLQFLFEYFSETQRNKGNFPGRFSGRQFSNSRSEMNVSTLELGDSALYLCASSQPETRSAGANVLTFGAGSRLTVL.

The genes are TRBV24-1 and TRBJ2-2; D possibly corresponds to TRBD2 (6 bases). V was clipped by 9 bases and J by 1 base, with 11 bases between them. The CDR3 runs to 14 residues. The germline gives CDR1 KGHDR, CDR2 SFDVKD. In DNA form, the CDR3 reads TGTGCCACCGGCCTAGCGCAGAACACCGGGGAGCTGTTTTTT. Protein: CATGLAQNTGELFF.

Remarks on this clone: A junction end diverges from the germline sequence, so it may reflect a read error. The chain joins TRBV7-7 to TRBJ2-1; TRBD2 is a possible D gene (6 bases). This CDR3 comprises 15 residues. The germline V gene has CDR1 SSHAT and CDR2 FNYEAQ (reference sequence). CDR3 in amino acids: CASSPRGGSDNEQFF. CDR3 DNA sequence: TGTGCTAGCAGCCCCCGTGGGGGGTCGGACAATGAGCAGTTCTTC.

The chain links TRBV7-9 to TRBJ2-2; D is unresolved. Germline loops: CDR1 SEHNR, CDR2 FQNEAQ (reference sequence). The CDR3 contains 15 residues. Between the trimmed V and J ends, which lost 5 bases and 8 bases, there was a span of 18 bases. The CDR3 here is CASSPVVTRVGELFF. The CDR3 DNA is TGTGCCAGCAGCCCTGTTGTTACTCGAGTGGGGGAGCTGTTTTTT.

The chain is built from TRBV7-2 and TRBJ2-5; 8 positions match TRBD1. V was pared by 1 base and J by 1 base, with 5 bases of the junction left unmatched. This CDR3 is 16 amino acids long. Germline V CDR1 and CDR2: SGHTA, FQGNSA. The CDR3 loop reads CASSLERGTGQETQYF. Written as DNA, the CDR3 is TGTGCCAGCAGCTTAGAACGAGGGACAGGCCAAGAGACCCAGTACTTC.

The table lists this clone with a count of one. V and J are TRBV7-3 and TRBJ2-6; D may be TRBD2 (6 bases). The CDR3 has 16 residues. V dropped 4 bases and J dropped 1 base, with 11 bases sitting between them. Germline CDR1 reads SGHTA; CDR2 reads FQGTGA. CDR3: CASSSPSVSGANVLTF. DNA of the CDR3: TGTGCCAGCAGCTCTCCTAGCGTTTCTGGGGCCAACGTCCTGACTTTC. Full variable domain (rest looked up from reference TRBV7-3 and TRBJ2-6): GAGVSQTPSNKVTEKGKYVELRCDPISGHTALYWYRQSLGQGPEFLIYFQGTGAADDSGLPNDRFFAVRPEGSVSTLKIQRTERGDSAVYLCASSSPSVSGANVLTFGAGSRLTVL.

The chain has TRBV13 and TRBJ2-1; D could derive from TRBD1 or TRBD2 (5 bases each). Germline lookup yields CDR1 PRHDT and CDR2 FYEKMQ (reference sequence). The V end was cut by 2 bases, the J end by 0 bases, with 14 bases between. The CDR3 sequence is 17 residues long. The CDR3 reads CASSLFPPGSSYNEQFF. CDR3 in DNA: TGTGCCAGCAGCTTATTTCCCCCAGGGAGCTCCTACAATGAGCAGTTCTTC.